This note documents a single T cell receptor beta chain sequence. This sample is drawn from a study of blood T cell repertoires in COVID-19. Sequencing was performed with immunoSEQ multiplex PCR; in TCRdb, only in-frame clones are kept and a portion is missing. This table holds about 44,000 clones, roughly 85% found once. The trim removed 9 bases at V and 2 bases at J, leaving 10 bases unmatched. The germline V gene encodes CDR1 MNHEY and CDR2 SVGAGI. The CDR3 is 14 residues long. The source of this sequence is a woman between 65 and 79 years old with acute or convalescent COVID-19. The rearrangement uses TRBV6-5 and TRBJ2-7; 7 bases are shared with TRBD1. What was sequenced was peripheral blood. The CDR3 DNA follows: TGTGCCAGTGCCGGGACAGCGAACACCTACGAGCAGTACTTC. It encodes CASAGTANTYEQYF.